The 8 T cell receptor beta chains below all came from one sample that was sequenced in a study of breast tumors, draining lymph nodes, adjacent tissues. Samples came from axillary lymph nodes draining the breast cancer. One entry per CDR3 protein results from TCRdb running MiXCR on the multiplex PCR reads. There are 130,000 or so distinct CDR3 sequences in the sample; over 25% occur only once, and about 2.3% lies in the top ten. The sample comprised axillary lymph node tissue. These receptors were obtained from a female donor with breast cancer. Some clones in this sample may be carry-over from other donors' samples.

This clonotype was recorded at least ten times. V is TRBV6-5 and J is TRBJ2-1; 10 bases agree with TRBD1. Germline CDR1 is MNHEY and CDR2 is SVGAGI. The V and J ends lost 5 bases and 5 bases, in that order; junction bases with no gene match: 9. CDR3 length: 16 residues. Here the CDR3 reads CASSHRWTGGNNEQFF. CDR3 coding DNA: TGTGCCAGCAGTCACCGCTGGACAGGGGGGAACAATGAGCAGTTCTTC.

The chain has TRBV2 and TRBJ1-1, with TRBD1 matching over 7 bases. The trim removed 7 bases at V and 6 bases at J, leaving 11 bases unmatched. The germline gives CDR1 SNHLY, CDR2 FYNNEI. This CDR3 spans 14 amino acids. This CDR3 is CASIREGAHAEAFF. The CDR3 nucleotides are TGTGCCAGCATAAGGGAGGGGGCTCACGCTGAAGCTTTCTTT.

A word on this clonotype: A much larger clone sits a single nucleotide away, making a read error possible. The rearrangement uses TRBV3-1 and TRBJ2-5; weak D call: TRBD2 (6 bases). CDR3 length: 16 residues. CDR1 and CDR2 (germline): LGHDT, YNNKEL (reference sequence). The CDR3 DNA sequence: TGTGCCAGCGGCCAAGTAACTAGCTGGGGTAGTGGGACCCAGTACTTC. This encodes CASGQVTSWGSGTQYF.

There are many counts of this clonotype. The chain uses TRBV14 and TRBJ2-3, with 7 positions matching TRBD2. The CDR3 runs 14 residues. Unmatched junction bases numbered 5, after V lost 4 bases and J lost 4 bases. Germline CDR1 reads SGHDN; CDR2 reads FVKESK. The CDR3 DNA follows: TGTGCCAGCAGCCTAATGGGAGGGCCAGATACGCAGTATTTT. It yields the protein CASSLMGGPDTQYF.

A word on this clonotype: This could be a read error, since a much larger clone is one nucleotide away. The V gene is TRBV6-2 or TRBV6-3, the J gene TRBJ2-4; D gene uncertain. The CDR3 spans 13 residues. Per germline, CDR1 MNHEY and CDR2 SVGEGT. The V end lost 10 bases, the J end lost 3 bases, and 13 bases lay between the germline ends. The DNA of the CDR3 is TGTGCCACTGGGCACAGTGGCAAAAACATTCAGTACTTC. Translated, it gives CATGHSGKNIQYF.

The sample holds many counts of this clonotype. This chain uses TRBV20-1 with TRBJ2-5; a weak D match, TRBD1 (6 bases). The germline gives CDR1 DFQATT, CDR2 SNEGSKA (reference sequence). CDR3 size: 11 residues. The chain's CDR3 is CVIEGGETQYF. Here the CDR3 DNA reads TGCGTAATCGAAGGGGGAGAGACCCAGTACTTC.

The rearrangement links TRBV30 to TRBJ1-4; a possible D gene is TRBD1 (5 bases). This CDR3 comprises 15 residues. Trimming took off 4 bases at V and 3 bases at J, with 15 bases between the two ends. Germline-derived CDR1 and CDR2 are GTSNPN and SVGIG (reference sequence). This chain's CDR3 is CAWIATRGANEKLFF. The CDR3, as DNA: TGTGCCTGGATCGCGACGAGGGGCGCTAATGAAAAACTGTTTTTT.

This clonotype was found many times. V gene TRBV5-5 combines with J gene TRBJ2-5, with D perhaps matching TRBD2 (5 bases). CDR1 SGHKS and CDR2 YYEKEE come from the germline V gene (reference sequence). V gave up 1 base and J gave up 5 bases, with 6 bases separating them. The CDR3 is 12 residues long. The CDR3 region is CASSLRGETQYF. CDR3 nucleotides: TGTGCCAGCAGCTTGCGCGGGGAGACCCAGTACTTC.